This T cell receptor beta chain was identified during a study of blood T cell repertoires in COVID-19. The wider study: Samples came from the United States, Italy and Spain, spanning acute and convalescent COVID-19. Nucleic acid was either cDNA or gDNA, and it came from T cells, B-cell-depleted T cells, or PBMCs.

Germline CDR1 is SGHDT and CDR2 is YYEEEE. V was trimmed by 0 bases and J by 4 bases, leaving 13 bases between them. The CDR3 covers 16 residues. In the authors' methods: Amplification with reference gene primers provided the estimates of nucleated cell counts. TCRdb's copy holds only in-frame clones and misses some; the assay was immunoSEQ multiplex PCR. D and trimming were read from the DNA, whereas the V and J calls and clone size are those reported in that table. This sample has tens of thousands of clones, with 80% to 90% found just once. This chain connects TRBV5-6 to TRBJ1-4, with D possibly being TRBD1 (5 bases). The TCR originated in a woman aged 55-70 years with acute or convalescent COVID-19. The sample comprised peripheral blood. The CDR3 DNA sequence: TGTGCCAGCAGCTTGGCCGGGCGGCAGGGTAATGAAAAACTGTTTTTT. It codes for CASSLAGRQGNEKLFF.